Listed here are 27 T cell receptor beta chains from one sample, sequenced in a study of shared clonotypes between healthy human individuals. Assay used: immunoSEQ multiplex PCR; TCRdb lists only in-frame clones, some missing. The data hold some 1 million clones, with more than 60% observed a single time. Sequenced input: memory CD4+ T cells sorted from blood. Regarding subset: CD45RA-negative fraction. The receptors here all came from a man younger than 30 in good health.

This clone was observed a few times. V and J are TRBV28 and TRBJ2-7; D gene uncertain. The CDR3 has 15 residues. Germline values: CDR1 MDHEN, CDR2 SYDVKM. V gave up 1 base and J gave up 2 bases, with 12 bases separating them. The chain's CDR3 is CASSLSSLGAYEQYF. The CDR3 region has the DNA TGTGCCAGCAGTTTATCCTCATTAGGCGCCTACGAGCAGTACTTC.

The chain employs TRBV11-2 and TRBJ1-1; the match to TRBD1 covers 7 bases. The CDR3 consists of 14 residues. V was clipped by 5 bases and J by 1 base; unmatched bases: 4. Germline loops: CDR1 SGHAT, CDR2 FQNNGV. CDR3 nucleotides: TGTGCCAGCAGCCTGGACAGGCAGAACACTGAAGCTTTCTTT. Its translation is CASSLDRQNTEAFF.

The chain joins TRBV7-9 to TRBJ1-2, with a possible D match to TRBD1 (6 bases). With 0 bases removed from V and 3 bases from J, the gap between germline ends came to 14 bases. CDR3 size: 16 residues. CDR1 is SEHNR and CDR2 is FQNEAQ in the germline V gene (reference sequence). The CDR3 here is CASSLAGAGRDYGYTF. The CDR3 DNA follows: TGTGCCAGCAGCTTAGCGGGGGCAGGGAGGGACTATGGCTACACCTTC.

V is TRBV5-4 and J is TRBJ2-3; a possible D gene is TRBD2 (6 bases). V shed 7 bases and J shed 2 bases, with 14 bases lying between them. CDR1 and CDR2 (germline): SGHNT, YYREEE (reference sequence). This CDR3 spans 14 amino acids. The CDR3 DNA follows: TGTGCCAGCCGCGACGGCGGGAACACAGATACGCAGTATTTT. Amino acids: CASRDGGNTDTQYF.

This clone was recorded a few times. The chain is built from TRBV5-1 and TRBJ2-3; possibly TRBD1 or TRBD2 for D (6 bases each). V dropped 4 bases and J dropped 4 bases, with 13 bases sitting between them. This CDR3 is built from 14 residues. The germline V gene has CDR1 SGHRS and CDR2 YFSETQ. CDR3 nucleotides: TGCGCCAGCAGCCCCCTGGGGGGCCCAGATACGCAGTATTTT. Its translation is CASSPLGGPDTQYF.

With respect to this clone: In the same sample, other DNA sequences code for this CDR3. J is TRBJ2-5 and V is TRBV7-2, with D perhaps being TRBD1 or TRBD2 (5 bases each). V lost 3 bases, J lost 5 bases, and 10 bases lay in between. The CDR3 extends over 13 amino acids. Germline CDR1 SGHTA, CDR2 FQGNSA. The CDR3 here is CASSLGERETQYF. The CDR3 nucleotides read TGTGCCAGCAGCTTGGGGGAGAGGGAGACCCAGTACTTC.

The CDR3 bases are TGTGCCAGTAAGACCGGGACAGGGGGCAACGAGCAGTACTTC. As protein: CASKTGTGGNEQYF. The rearrangement links TRBV19 to TRBJ2-7, with 12 bases matching TRBD1. The CDR3 has 14 amino acids. V lost 7 bases, J lost 5 bases, and 6 bases stayed unmatched. The germline V gene encodes CDR1 LNHDA and CDR2 SQIVND (reference sequence).

The rearrangement links TRBV6-1 to TRBJ1-6; no clear D. Germline V gives CDR1 MNHNS, CDR2 SASEGT. There are 15 residues in the CDR3. Trimming took off 10 bases at V and 0 bases at J, with 13 bases between the two ends. Written as DNA, the CDR3 is TGTGCCATCCAGACAATGAGCTCCTATAATTCACCCCTCCACTTT. This sequence encodes CAIQTMSSYNSPLHF.

This clone was observed once. CDR3 nucleotide sequence: TGCGCCACCCCCGGTAGGATCCAAGAGACCCAGTACTTC. Its translation: CATPGRIQETQYF. The rearrangement uses TRBV10-1 and TRBJ2-5; D is ambiguous. This CDR3 is 13 amino acids long. Per germline, CDR1 WNHNN and CDR2 SYGVQD (reference sequence). The V gene lost 10 bases and the J gene lost 1 base, with 13 bases spanning the gap.

The chain has TRBV19 and TRBJ1-1; no definite D call. Trimming stripped 11 bases from V and 4 bases from J, with 11 bases between. CDR3 size: 11 residues. Looked up from germline, CDR1 is LNHDA and CDR2 is SQIVND (reference sequence). In DNA, the CDR3 is TGTGCCCCCGCCAGGCGCACTGAAGCTTTCTTT. It yields the protein CAPARRTEAFF.

This clone was detected a few times. The chain couples TRBV30 to TRBJ1-2, with 9 positions matching TRBD1. With V trimmed by 3 bases and J by 4 bases, 9 bases remained unmatched. CDR3 length: 15 amino acids. CDR1 GTSNPN and CDR2 SVGIG come from the germline V gene (reference sequence). This chain's CDR3 is CAWRTSGQGFYGYTF. The CDR3 bases are TGTGCCTGGAGGACCTCGGGACAGGGATTCTATGGCTACACCTTC. Complete variable domain (other parts from reference TRBV30 and TRBJ1-2): SQTIHQWPATLVQPVGSPLSLECTVEGTSNPNLYWYRQAAGRGLQLLFYSVGIGQISSEVPQNLSASRPQDRQFILSSKKLLLSDSGFYLCAWRTSGQGFYGYTFGSGTRLTVV.

Turning to this clone: Other DNA sequences in the same sample also yield this CDR3. The chain links TRBV5-1 to TRBJ2-7, with 9 bases matching TRBD1. Trimming removed 5 bases from V and 3 bases from J; junction bases left unmatched: 3. Germline loops: CDR1 SGHRS, CDR2 YFSETQ. This CDR3 spans 13 amino acids. CDR3 sequence: CASRPGQGYEQYF. The CDR3 region has the DNA TGCGCCAGCAGGCCGGGACAGGGCTACGAGCAGTACTTC.

V usage is TRBV7-2 and J usage is TRBJ2-5; perhaps TRBD2 as D (5 bases). Trimming took 5 bases from V and 3 from J, leaving 19 bases between them. This CDR3 spans 16 amino acids. The germline V gene encodes CDR1 SGHTA and CDR2 FQGNSA. The CDR3 DNA follows: TGTGCCAGCAGCCCCGGTGACTATAAGGGAGAAGAGACCCAGTACTTC. Its translation is CASSPGDYKGEETQYF.

Worth noting for this clone: Other DNA sequences of this sample code for an identical CDR3. The rearrangement uses TRBV20-1 and TRBJ2-3; D possibly corresponds to TRBD2 (5 bases). The germline gives CDR1 DFQATT, CDR2 SNEGSKA (reference sequence). CDR3 length equals 11 residues. V lost 6 bases, J lost 6 bases, and 10 bases lay in between. CDR3 loop: CSARTGDTQYF. The CDR3 DNA reads as TGCAGTGCAAGGACGGGGGATACGCAGTATTTT.

This clone was found a few times. The chain is built from TRBV11-2 and TRBJ1-6; D remains unclear. The germline V gene encodes CDR1 SGHAT and CDR2 FQNNGV. The CDR3 is made up of 15 amino acids. V dropped 0 bases and J dropped 8 bases, with 11 bases sitting between them. This CDR3 reads CASSLDLSFDSPLHF. CDR3 nucleotides: TGTGCCAGCAGCTTAGATCTTTCGTTTGATTCACCCCTCCACTTT.

This chain joins TRBV7-2 and TRBJ2-7, with 7 nucleotides matching TRBD2. The germline V gene has CDR1 SGHTA and CDR2 FQGNSA. The ends lost 0 bases at V and 5 bases at J; junction bases unmatched: 10. The CDR3 contains 16 residues. This CDR3 is CASSLAPGTIKNEQYF. As DNA, the CDR3 is TGTGCCAGCAGCTTAGCGCCGGGGACTATAAAAAACGAGCAGTACTTC. Complete variable domain (other parts from reference TRBV7-2 and TRBJ2-7): GAGVSQSPSNKVTEKGKDVELRCDPISGHTALYWYRQSLGQGLEFLIYFQGNSAPDKSGLPSDRFSAERTGGSVSTLTIQRTQQEDSAVYLCASSLAPGTIKNEQYFGPGTRLTVT.

The V and J genes are TRBV5-6 and TRBJ1-2; D call uncertain. V was shortened by 3 bases and J by 3 bases, with 6 bases between the two germline ends. This CDR3 spans 12 amino acids. The V gene's germline CDR1 is SGHDT and CDR2 YYEEEE. CDR3 bases: TGTGCCAGCAGCTCGACTGACTATGGCTACACCTTC. It specifies CASSSTDYGYTF. The variable domain in full, completed from reference TRBV5-6 and TRBJ1-2, reads DAGVTQSPTHLIKTRGQQVTLRCSPKSGHDTVSWYQQALGQGPQFIFQYYEEEERQRGNFPDRFSGHQFPNYSSELNVNALLLGDSALYLCASSSTDYGYTFGSGTRLTVV.

The rearrangement joins TRBV6-5 to TRBJ1-3; D unresolved. Looked up from germline, CDR1 is MNHEY and CDR2 is SVGAGI. The CDR3 covers 14 residues. The ends were cut back, 8 bases at V and 7 bases at J, with 18 bases in the middle. The DNA of the CDR3 is TGTGCCAGCGCGAGGCGGGTTAAATGGAACACCATATATTTT. Its protein product is CASARRVKWNTIYF.

This clone showed up just a few times. The chain joins TRBV5-1 to TRBJ1-4; 8 bases align to TRBD1. CDR1 and CDR2 from the germline V gene are SGHRS and YFSETQ. The CDR3 extends over 15 amino acids. The J segment lost 4 bases and the V segment lost 0 bases, leaving 2 bases of the junction unmatched. This CDR3 is CASSLDTGGNEKLFF. CDR3 DNA sequence: TGCGCCAGCAGCTTGGATACAGGGGGTAATGAAAAACTGTTTTTT.

V usage is TRBV6-1 and J usage is TRBJ2-3, with 9 positions matching TRBD2. V shed 1 base and J 4 bases; nucleotides not matched to a gene: 6. The CDR3 consists of 16 residues. Looked up from germline, CDR1 is MNHNS and CDR2 is SASEGT. CDR3 sequence reads: CASSEEPSGVADTQYF. In DNA, the CDR3 is TGTGCCAGCAGTGAAGAGCCTAGCGGGGTGGCAGATACGCAGTATTTT.

The chain carries TRBV4-3 and TRBJ2-5, with 7 nucleotides matching TRBD1. CDR1 and CDR2 (germline): LGHNA, YSLEER. Trimming removed 0 bases from V and 3 bases from J; junction bases left unmatched: 4. The CDR3 totals 15 residues. The CDR3 is CASSQDSGQKETQYF. The CDR3 nucleotides are TGCGCCAGCAGCCAAGATTCGGGACAGAAAGAGACCCAGTACTTC.

This clone turned up a few times. The chain has TRBV19 and TRBJ1-4, with D uncertain. Germline assignment: CDR1 LNHDA and CDR2 SQIVND (reference sequence). The CDR3 covers 16 residues. The V end lost 7 bases, the J end lost 0 bases, and 15 bases lay between the germline ends. The CDR3 DNA reads as TGTGCCAGTACCCCGGATTCCGTTTCAACTAATGAAAAACTGTTTTTT. Translating it yields CASTPDSVSTNEKLFF.

The CDR3 region is CASSVQLAGYLEQFF. CDR3 bases: TGTGCCAGCAGTGTACAGCTAGCGGGGTATCTTGAGCAGTTCTTC. This chain uses TRBV6-1 with TRBJ2-1; 9 positions match TRBD2. Germline CDR1 MNHNS, CDR2 SASEGT. With 4 bases clipped from V and 9 bases from J, the junction kept 10 bases outside the gene matches. The CDR3 consists of 15 residues.

As regards this clone: Distinct nucleotide sequences in the sample also encode this CDR3. CDR3 loop: CASSLGTGIYEQYF. CDR3 coding DNA: TGTGCCAGCAGCCTAGGGACAGGGATTTACGAGCAGTACTTC. V is TRBV7-9 and J is TRBJ2-7; TRBD1 matches 9 bases. This CDR3 contains 14 residues. Trimming cost V 5 bases and J 4 bases; bases outside gene matches: 6. Per the germline V gene, CDR1 is SEHNR and CDR2 is FQNEAQ (reference sequence).

The chain is built from TRBV2 and TRBJ2-1; D perhaps matches TRBD2 (6 bases). The CDR3 is 16 amino acids. V shed 7 bases and J shed 10 bases, with 26 bases lying between them. Per germline, CDR1 SNHLY and CDR2 FYNNEI. The CDR3 region is CASMGRQISSTGEQFF. CDR3 sequence (DNA): TGTGCCAGCATGGGGAGGCAGATTAGCTCCACAGGCGAGCAGTTCTTC. The full variable domain, rest sourced from reference TRBV2 and TRBJ2-1, is EPEVTQTPSHQVTQMGQEVILRCVPISNHLYFYWYRQILGQKVEFLVSFYNNEISEKSEIFDDQFSVERPDGSNFTLKIRSTKLEDSAMYFCASMGRQISSTGEQFFGPGTRLTVL.

This clone has a handful of counts. J is TRBJ1-6 and V is TRBV2; no firm D call. There are 15 residues in the CDR3. Germline V CDR1 and CDR2: SNHLY, FYNNEI. Deletions cut 7 bases from V and 1 base from J, with 11 bases between. The CDR3 bases are TGTGCCAGCACCTCAGAGGAATCCTATAATTCACCCCTCCACTTT. It is translated as CASTSEESYNSPLHF.

This clone came up many times. Other DNA sequences in the sample encode the same CDR3. The V gene is TRBV9, the J gene TRBJ2-7, with D possibly matching TRBD2 (5 bases). There are 14 residues in the CDR3. V lost 0 bases to trimming and J lost 0 bases, with 7 bases between them. Germline V gene data show CDR1 as SGDLS and CDR2 as YYNGEE. In nucleotides, the CDR3 is TGTGCCAGCAGCGTAGGCAGCGGCTCCTACGAGCAGTACTTC. Its protein product is CASSVGSGSYEQYF.